This entry features one TCR beta chain sequence. Its specificity is not known. These data belong to a study of cytomegalovirus exposure and HLA in healthy donors. Notes on the study in general: Solely CMV serostatus was available to characterize immune exposure. Roughly even sequencing depth across donors was the assumption behind the presence/absence analyses.

The PCR employed 60 Vbeta primers together with 13 Jbeta primers. Profiled with immunoSEQ multiplex PCR; TCRdb holds only in-frame clones, not every one. The sample lists some 160,000 clones, around 80% occurring once. The germline V gene encodes CDR1 LNHDA and CDR2 SQIVND (reference sequence). Trimming left V 5 bases short and J 3 bases short, with 19 bases between. There are 16 residues in the CDR3. The rearrangement uses TRBV19 and TRBJ1-2, with D possibly TRBD1 on 6 matching bases. The receptor's source is a man aged 35 to 55 in good health and CMV-seronegative. The sequenced sample was PBMCs. CDR3 sequence (DNA): TGTGCCAGTAGTCATGTACAGGGTTGGAATCACTATGGCTACACCTTC. It translates to CASSHVQGWNHYGYTF.